This TCR beta chain is drawn from a study of T cells expressing NK-cell markers. Background on the study: From sorted CD3+CD56+NKG2C+, CD3+CD56+NKG2C- and CD3+CD56-NKG2C+ T cells came the TCR beta repertoires. Seven HCMV-seropositive donors and one seronegative donor made up the eight sequenced donors.

From its re-call of the 5' RACE reads, TCRdb lists each CDR3 protein once, without DNA. This listing includes about 160,000 distinct CDR3 sequences. About this clonotype: Its antigen is unidentified.

General observations from the study: Similarly, these clonotypes led the CD3+CD56-NKG2C+ fraction as well in a handful of donors. The HCMV specificity of the expanded NKG2C+ T cell clones stayed unresolved.

Germline CDR1 is MNHEY and CDR2 is SVGAGI. The CDR3 is 16 residues long. V and J are TRBV6-5 and TRBJ1-1; the TCRdb D gene call, TRBD1, has no DNA to confirm it. This TCR derives from a man aged 18-70 years in good health. The source material was blood T cells: a sorted CD56 or NKG2C T cell subset, CD4+ or CD8+ T cells, or bulk PBMC T cells (not recorded which). The CDR3 protein is CASSYSMSRGGFEAFF.